Only a few counts were recorded for the clone carrying this TCR beta chain. Its antigen remains unidentified. Stimulation used approximately 10 ug/mL lysate from CMV-infected fibroblasts. Sorted nonresponding memory CD4+ T cells were CD40L-negative, CD69-negative, CD45RO-high. PBMCs were depleted of CD8+ T cells before stimulation. The immunoSEQ assay was version 4, run in survey mode. The assay was immunoSEQ multiplex PCR, and TCRdb's table has in-frame clones only and misses some. This repertoire shows some 31,000 clones, about four fifths found once; its top ten account for roughly 0.9%. This specimen comes from a study of persistence of HIV-infected CD4 T cells. Study-level background: The sample holds CD4+ T cells responsive to CMV or HIV-1 Gag. Multiple blood draws of up to 180 mL, except a couple of donors with single leukapheresis. Study outcomes and limitations: Antigen-responding cells were enriched for degenerate expanded CDR3beta sequences.

CDR1 and CDR2 (germline): MNHNS, SASEGT. V lost 0 bases, J lost 5 bases, and 11 bases stayed unmatched. The CDR3 extends over 17 amino acids. The chain uses TRBV6-1 and TRBJ1-2, with 8 nucleotides matching TRBD1. The material sequenced was CD4+ T cells sorted from PBMCs after roughly 18-hour stimulation, taken from a patient who received antiretroviral therapy. This receptor was obtained from an adult man with HIV who was CMV-seropositive. CDR3: CASSEAGQGALGYGYTF. CDR3 coding DNA: TGTGCCAGCAGTGAAGCAGGCCAGGGGGCGCTTGGGTATGGCTACACCTTC.